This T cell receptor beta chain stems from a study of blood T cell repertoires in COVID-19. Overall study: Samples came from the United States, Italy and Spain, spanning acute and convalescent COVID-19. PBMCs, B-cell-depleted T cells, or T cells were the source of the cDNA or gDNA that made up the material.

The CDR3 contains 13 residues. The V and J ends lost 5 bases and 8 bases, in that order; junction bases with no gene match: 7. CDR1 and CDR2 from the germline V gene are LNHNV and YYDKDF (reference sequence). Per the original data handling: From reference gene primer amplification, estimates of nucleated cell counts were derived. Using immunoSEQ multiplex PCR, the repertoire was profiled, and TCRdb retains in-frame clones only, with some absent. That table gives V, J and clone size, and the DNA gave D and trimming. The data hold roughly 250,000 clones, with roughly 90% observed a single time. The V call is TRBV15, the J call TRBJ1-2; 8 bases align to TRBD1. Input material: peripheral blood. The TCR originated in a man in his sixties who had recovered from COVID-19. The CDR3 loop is CATSPGQGLGYTF. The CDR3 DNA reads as TGTGCCACCAGCCCCGGACAGGGTTTAGGCTACACCTTC.